The T cell receptor (beta chain) under discussion was sequenced for a study of shared clonotypes between healthy human individuals. CDR3 size: 14 residues. On this clone: Its antigen is as yet unknown.

Study-wide findings and caveats: It was expected that sequencing depth would affect clonotype sharing among donors. Around 5.3% of naive CD4 clonotypes were shared across a few donors.

It was CD45RO-negative cells, positively selected for CCR7, that made up naive CD8 cells, with terminally differentiated effector memory CD45RA+ cells excluded. Within Nashville, Tennessee resided all donors, each a Caucasian adult. Assay used: immunoSEQ multiplex PCR; TCRdb lists only in-frame clones, some missing. The sample carries some 2,100,000 clones, 90% to 95% recorded once. Sequenced: naive CD8+ T cells from PBMCs. This clonotype originated in a man between 18 and 35 years old in good health. Some clones in this sample may be carry-over from other donors' samples. The chain joins TRBV12-2 to TRBJ2-5; TRBD1, as called in the table, went unchecked against the DNA. TRBV12-2 is reported as a pseudogene. CDR3 nucleotides: TGTGCAAGTCGCTCCAGGGGGAAACAAGAGACCCAGTACTTC. Protein product: CASRSRGKQETQYF.